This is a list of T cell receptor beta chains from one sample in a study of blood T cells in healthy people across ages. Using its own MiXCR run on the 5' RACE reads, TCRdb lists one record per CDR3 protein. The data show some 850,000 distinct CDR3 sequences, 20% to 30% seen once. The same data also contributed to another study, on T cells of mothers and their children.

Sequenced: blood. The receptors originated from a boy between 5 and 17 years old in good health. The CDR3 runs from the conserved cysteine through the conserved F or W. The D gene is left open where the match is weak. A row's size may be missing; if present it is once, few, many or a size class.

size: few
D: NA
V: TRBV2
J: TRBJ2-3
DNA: TGTGCCAGACAATCCGGGGATAGTCAGTATTTT
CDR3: CARQSGDSQYF

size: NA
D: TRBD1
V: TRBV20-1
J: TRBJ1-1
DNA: TGCAGTGCAATCACCGGGACAGGGAAGAACACTGAAGCTTTCTTT
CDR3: CSAITGTGKNTEAFF

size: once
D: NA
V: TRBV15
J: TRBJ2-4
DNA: TGCGCCACCAGAAAAGTTGCCACAGCCAAAAACATTCAGTACTTC
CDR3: CATRKVATAKNIQYF

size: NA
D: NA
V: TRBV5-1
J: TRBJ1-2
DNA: TGCGCCAGCAGCTTGACCGACAGCAACTATGGCTACACCTTC
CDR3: CASSLTDSNYGYTF

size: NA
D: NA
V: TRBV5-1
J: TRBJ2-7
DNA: TGCGCCAGCAGCTTGAGTGGACAGAGCTACGAGCAGTACTTC
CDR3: CASSLSGQSYEQYF

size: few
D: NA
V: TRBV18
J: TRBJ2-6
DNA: TGTGCCAGCTCACCGAATCACCTAGTAACTGGGGCCAACGTCCTGACTTTC
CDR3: CASSPNHLVTGANVLTF

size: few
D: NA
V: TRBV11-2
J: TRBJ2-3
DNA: TGTGCCAGCAATTCCCGCGGCACAGATACGCAGTATTTT
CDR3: CASNSRGTDTQYF

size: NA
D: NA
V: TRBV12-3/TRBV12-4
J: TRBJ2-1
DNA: TGTGCCAGCACTGAAGTCCCCTCGAAATACAATGAGCAGTTCTTC
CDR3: CASTEVPSKYNEQFF

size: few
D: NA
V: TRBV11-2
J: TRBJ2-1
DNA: TGTGCCAGCAGCTCACGGGTCTCCTACAATGAGCAGTTCTTC
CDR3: CASSSRVSYNEQFF

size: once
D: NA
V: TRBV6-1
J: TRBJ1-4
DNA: TGTGCCAGCACCCATCTCTCAGGCGGACGACCTAATGAAAAACTGTTTTTT
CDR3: CASTHLSGGRPNEKLFF

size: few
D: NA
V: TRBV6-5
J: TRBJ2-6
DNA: TGTGCCATCAACAGGGTTTTCCCTGGGGCCAACGTCCTGACTTTC
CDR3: CAINRVFPGANVLTF

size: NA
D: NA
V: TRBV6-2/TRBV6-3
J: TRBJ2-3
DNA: TGTGCCAGCTGCACCGGGACTCTACCTACAGATACGCAGTATTTT
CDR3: CASCTGTLPTDTQYF

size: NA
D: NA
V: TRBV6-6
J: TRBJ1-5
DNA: TGTGCCAGCAGTTACTGGGCAGAGGGCCAGCCCCAGCATTTT
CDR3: CASSYWAEGQPQHF

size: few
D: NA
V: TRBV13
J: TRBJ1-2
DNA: TGTGCCAGCAGCCTTCGAACGGTGGGCTATGGCTACACCTTC
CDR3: CASSLRTVGYGYTF

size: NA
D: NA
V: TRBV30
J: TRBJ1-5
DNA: TGTGCCTGGAGTGACCGGGCGTTTCAGCCCCAGCATTTT
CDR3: CAWSDRAFQPQHF

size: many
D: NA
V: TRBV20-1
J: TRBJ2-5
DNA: TGCAGTGCTAGAGATCGAGGATCAGAGACCCAGTACTTC
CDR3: CSARDRGSETQYF

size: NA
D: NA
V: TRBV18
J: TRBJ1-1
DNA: TGTGCCAGCTCACCAGGGGGTCGGACTGAAGCTTTCTTT
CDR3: CASSPGGRTEAFF

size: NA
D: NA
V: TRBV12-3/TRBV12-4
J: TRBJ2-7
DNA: TGTGCCAGCAGTTTAGCGAAGGGTGACAGATACGAGCAGTACTTC
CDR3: CASSLAKGDRYEQYF

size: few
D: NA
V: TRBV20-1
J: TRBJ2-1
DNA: TGCAGTGCTAGAGAGCCCCAGCTAGGGGAGCAGTTCTTC
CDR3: CSAREPQLGEQFF

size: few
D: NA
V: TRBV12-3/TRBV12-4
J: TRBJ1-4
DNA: TGTGCCAGCAGTTTACGAGCCGGCGGCGAAAAACTGTTTTTT
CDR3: CASSLRAGGEKLFF

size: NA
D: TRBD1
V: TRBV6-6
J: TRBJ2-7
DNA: TGTGCCAGCAGTGACAGGGTTTATTACGAGCAGTACTTC
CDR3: CASSDRVYYEQYF

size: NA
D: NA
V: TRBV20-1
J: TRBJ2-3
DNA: TGCAGTGCCACGGCAGCGTCACACACAGATACGCAGTATTTT
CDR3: CSATAASHTDTQYF

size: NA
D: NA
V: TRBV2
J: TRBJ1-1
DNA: TGTGCCAGCAGCGAAGGGTGGGGCCGCTTTGAAGCTTTCTTT
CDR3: CASSEGWGRFEAFF

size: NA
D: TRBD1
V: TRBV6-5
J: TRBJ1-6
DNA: TGTGCCAGCAGGCCGACAGGGTGGCATTCACCCCTCCACTTT
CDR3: CASRPTGWHSPLHF

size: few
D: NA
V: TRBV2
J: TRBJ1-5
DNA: TGTGCCAGCAGTACCGGGACAAGGGATCAGCCCCAGCATTTT
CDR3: CASSTGTRDQPQHF

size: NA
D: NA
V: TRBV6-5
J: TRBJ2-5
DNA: TGTGCCAGCCACGAGGGGTCAGAGACCCAGTACTTC
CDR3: CASHEGSETQYF

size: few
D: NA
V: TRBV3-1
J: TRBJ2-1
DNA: TGTGCCAGCAGCCGGGACCCAGGACTACTAACGAATGAGCAGTTCTTC
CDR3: CASSRDPGLLTNEQFF

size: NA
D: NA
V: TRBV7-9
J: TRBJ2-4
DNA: TGTGCCAGCAGCCGGACGGACAAATCTAAAAACATTCAGTACTTC
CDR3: CASSRTDKSKNIQYF

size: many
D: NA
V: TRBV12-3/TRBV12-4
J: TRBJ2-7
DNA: TGTGCCAGCAGTTTAGTCTCCGGGGAGCAGTACTTC
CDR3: CASSLVSGEQYF

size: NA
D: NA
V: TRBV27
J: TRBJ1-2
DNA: TGTGCCAGCAGTTTACGACTCCGGGGCTATGGCTACACCTTC
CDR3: CASSLRLRGYGYTF

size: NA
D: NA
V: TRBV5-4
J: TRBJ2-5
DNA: TGTGCCACGAGACGGGTGGGGGGCCAAGAGACCCAGTACTTC
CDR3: CATRRVGGQETQYF

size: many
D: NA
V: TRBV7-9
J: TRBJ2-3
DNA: TGTGCCAGCAGCCGACGGAGTACTAGCACAGATACGCAGTATTTT
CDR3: CASSRRSTSTDTQYF

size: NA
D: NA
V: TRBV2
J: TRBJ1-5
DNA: TGTGCCAGCAGTGAAGAGGCTGTCACCAATCAGCCCCGGCATTTT
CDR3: CASSEEAVTNQPRHF

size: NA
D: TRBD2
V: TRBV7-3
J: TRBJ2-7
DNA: TGTGCCAGCAGCTGGACTAGCGGGGGCTCCTACGAGCAGTACTTC
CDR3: CASSWTSGGSYEQYF

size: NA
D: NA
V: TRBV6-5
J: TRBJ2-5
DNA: TGTGCCAGCAGTTACCTCAACGACAGGAACCCATACCAAGAGACCCAGTACTTC
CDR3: CASSYLNDRNPYQETQYF

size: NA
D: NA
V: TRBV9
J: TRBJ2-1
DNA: TGTGCCAGCAGCGTCGGGGGTATCAATGAGCAGTTCTTC
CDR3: CASSVGGINEQFF

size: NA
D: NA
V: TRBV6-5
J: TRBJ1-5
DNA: TGTGCCAGCAGGGATGGCAATCAGCCCCAGCATTTT
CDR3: CASRDGNQPQHF

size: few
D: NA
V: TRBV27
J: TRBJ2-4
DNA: TGTGCCAGCAAACCGGACAGAGCCAAAAACATTCAGTACTTC
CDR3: CASKPDRAKNIQYF

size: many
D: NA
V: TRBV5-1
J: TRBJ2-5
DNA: TGCGCCAGCAGTCTCCGGGACTACCAAGAGACCCAGTACTTC
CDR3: CASSLRDYQETQYF

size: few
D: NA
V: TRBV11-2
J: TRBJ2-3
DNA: TGTGCCAGTACCGACAGCCGCACAGATACGCAGTATTTT
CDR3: CASTDSRTDTQYF

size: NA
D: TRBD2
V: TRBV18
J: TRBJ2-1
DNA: TGTGCCAGCTCGGGGAGCGGGGACAATGAGCAGTTCTTC
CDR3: CASSGSGDNEQFF

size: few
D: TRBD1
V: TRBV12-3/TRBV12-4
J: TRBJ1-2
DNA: TGTGCCAGCAGTCCCCCCGGGGACAGGGGATTCTCCTACTTC
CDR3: CASSPPGDRGFSYF

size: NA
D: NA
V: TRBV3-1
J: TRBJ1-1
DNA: TGTGCCAGCAGCCGCCTTCGGGTGAACACTGAAGCTTTCTTT
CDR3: CASSRLRVNTEAFF

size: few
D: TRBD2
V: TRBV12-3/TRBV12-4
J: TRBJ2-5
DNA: TGTGCCAGCACCCCATCCCGGGCTAGCGGGGGACAGACCCAGTACTTC
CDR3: CASTPSRASGGQTQYF

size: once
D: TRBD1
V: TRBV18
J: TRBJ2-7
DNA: TGTGCCAGCTCACGTTACGGCGGGACAGGGAACTACGAGCAGTACTTC
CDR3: CASSRYGGTGNYEQYF

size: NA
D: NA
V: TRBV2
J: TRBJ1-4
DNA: TGTGCCAGCAGTATACAACAGGGAGTTAAGGGTAAACTGTTTTTT
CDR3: CASSIQQGVKGKLFF

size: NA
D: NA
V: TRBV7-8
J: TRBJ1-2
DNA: TGTGCCAGCAGCTCCCTCCGGGGACCAGCTAACTATGGCTACACCTTC
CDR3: CASSSLRGPANYGYTF

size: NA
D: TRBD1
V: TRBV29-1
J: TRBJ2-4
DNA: TGCAGCGTTGAAGCGCACAGGGGAGACATTCAGTACTTC
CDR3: CSVEAHRGDIQYF

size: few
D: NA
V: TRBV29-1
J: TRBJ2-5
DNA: TGCAGCGTTGAGTATCTAGGCTGGTACCAAGAGACCCAGTACTTC
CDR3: CSVEYLGWYQETQYF

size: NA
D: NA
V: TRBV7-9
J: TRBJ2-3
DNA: TGTGCCAGCAGCCCCCGGACAGAGCGAGGGGATACGCAGTATTTT
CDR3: CASSPRTERGDTQYF

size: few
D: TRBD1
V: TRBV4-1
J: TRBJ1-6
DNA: TGCGCCAGCAGCCAATCTCTTCGGCAGGGGGCAGGGAATTCACCCCTCCACTTT
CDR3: CASSQSLRQGAGNSPLHF

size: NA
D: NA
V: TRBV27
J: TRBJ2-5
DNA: TGTGCCAGCAGTTTGTGGGGGCCCCAAGAGACCCAGTACTTC
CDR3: CASSLWGPQETQYF

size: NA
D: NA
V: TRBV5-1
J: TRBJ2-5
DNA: TGCGCCAGGTTTCAAGAGACCCAGTACTTC
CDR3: CARFQETQYF

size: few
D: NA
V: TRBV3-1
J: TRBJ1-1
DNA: TGTGCCAGCAGCCCCCAACCGGGATCGACTGAAGCTTTCTTT
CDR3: CASSPQPGSTEAFF

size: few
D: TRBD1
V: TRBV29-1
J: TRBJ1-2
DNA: TGCAGCGTTGATTCCCGGGACAGCAACTATGGCTACACCTTC
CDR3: CSVDSRDSNYGYTF

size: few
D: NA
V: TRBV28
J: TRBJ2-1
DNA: TGTGCCAGCAGTTCAACCGCGGGCAGGGGAAGGTATGAGCAGTTCTTC
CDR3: CASSSTAGRGRYEQFF

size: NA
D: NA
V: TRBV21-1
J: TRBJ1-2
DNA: TGTGCCAGCAGCCTCGCGGGATTAGGCGGCTACACCTTC
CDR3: CASSLAGLGGYTF

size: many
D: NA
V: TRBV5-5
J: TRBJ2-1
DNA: TGTGCCAGCAGCTTAGGGGTTTACAATGAGCAGTTCTTC
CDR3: CASSLGVYNEQFF

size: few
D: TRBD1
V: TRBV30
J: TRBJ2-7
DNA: TGTGCCTGGACGCAGGGGGACTACGAGCAGTACTTC
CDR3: CAWTQGDYEQYF

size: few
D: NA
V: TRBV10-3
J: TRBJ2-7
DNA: TGTGCCATCAGTGAACGGCCGGACGAGCAGTACTTC
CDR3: CAISERPDEQYF